A selection of T cell receptor beta chains follows, all from one sample in a study of blood T cell repertoires in COVID-19. Measured with immunoSEQ multiplex PCR; TCRdb has only the in-frame clones, and not every one. Among 190,000 or so clones listed, approximately 88% were seen once. The sample taken for sequencing was peripheral blood. These receptor sequences come from a man in his forties with acute or convalescent COVID-19. Both conserved end residues are part of each CDR3. The D gene is left open where the match is weak. A clone size is listed for some rows: how often the clone was seen (once, few, many), or a class if it is expanded.

V	size	D	J	DNA	CDR3
TRBV4-2	-	TRBD2	TRBJ2-1	TGTGCCAGCAGCCTTACGACTAGCCCGCGCAATGAGCAGTTCTTC	CASSLTTSPRNEQFF
TRBV19	-	-	TRBJ1-5	TGTGCCAGTAATTTTCCAGGGATCAATCAGCCCCAGCATTTT	CASNFPGINQPQHF
TRBV7-9	-	-	TRBJ1-2	TGTGCCAGCAGCTTAGCGAGGGGGGGAGGCTACACCTTC	CASSLARGGGYTF
TRBV4-3	-	-	TRBJ2-3	TGCGCCAGCAGCCAAGATCGGTCCATAACCGGGGATACGCAGTATTTT	CASSQDRSITGDTQYF
TRBV9	-	-	TRBJ1-4	TGTGCCAGCACCATGCAGGGTACAACTAATGAAAAACTGTTTTTT	CASTMQGTTNEKLFF
TRBV18	-	TRBD2	TRBJ2-4	TGTGCCAGCTCACCACTTAGCGGGGGCCCCCCCCCAGCCAAAAACATTCAGTACTTC	CASSPLSGGPPPAKNIQYF
TRBV27	-	TRBD2	TRBJ2-1	TGTGCCGCGATAAGCGGGGGCCCATACAATGAGCAGTTCTTC	CAAISGGPYNEQFF
TRBV6-1	-	TRBD2	TRBJ2-7	TGTGCCAGCAGTGAAATCCCCCCCGCGGGGGGTCCGAGATCCTACGAGCAGTACTTC	CASSEIPPAGGPRSYEQYF
TRBV10-3	-	TRBD1	TRBJ1-5	TGTGCCACCGGCCGGACAGGGGGAGATCAGCCCCAGCATTTT	CATGRTGGDQPQHF
TRBV6-2/TRBV6-3	-	TRBD1	TRBJ1-1	TGTGCCAGCAGTCCGATGACAGGGTCTGAAGCTTTCTTT	CASSPMTGSEAFF
TRBV5-1	-	-	TRBJ2-7	TGCGCCAGCAGCCTATCCGTAGGAGGCTACGAGCAGTACTTC	CASSLSVGGYEQYF
TRBV2	-	-	TRBJ2-6	TGTGCCAGTACAGGGACTGGGGCCAACGTCCTGACTTTC	CASTGTGANVLTF
TRBV4-1	-	TRBD1	TRBJ1-1	TGCGCCAGCAGCCAAGGTCAGGGACAGGTGAACACTGAAGCTTTCTTT	CASSQGQGQVNTEAFF
TRBV27	-	-	TRBJ1-5	TGTGCCAGCAGTTTATACAGTTATAGCAATCAGCCCCAGCATTTT	CASSLYSYSNQPQHF
TRBV6-5	-	-	TRBJ2-5	TGTGCCAGCAGATCTACAGAGACCCAGTACTTC	CASRSTETQYF
TRBV5-1	-	-	TRBJ2-7	TGCGCCAGCAGCTTGGTCGGGGTAATGGAGCAGTACTTC	CASSLVGVMEQYF
TRBV10-1	-	-	TRBJ2-4	TGCGCCAGCAGTGAGTCCCAGGGTCCCAAAAACATTCAGTACTTC	CASSESQGPKNIQYF
TRBV5-1	-	TRBD1	TRBJ1-3	TGCGCCAGCAGCCCGGACAGGGAGGGAAACACCATATATTTT	CASSPDREGNTIYF
TRBV10-2	once	-	TRBJ2-1	TGCGCCAGCAGTGAAGGGCAGGGTCCTTACAATGAGCAGTTCTTC	CASSEGQGPYNEQFF
TRBV30	-	TRBD1	TRBJ2-7	TGTGCCTGCGCGGACAGGACAAATTGGTTAACCGAGCAGTACTTC	CACADRTNWLTEQYF
TRBV19	once	-	TRBJ2-1	TGTGCCAGTAGTCCTTTTGACAGCCCCTACAATGAGCAGTTCTTC	CASSPFDSPYNEQFF
TRBV6-5	many	TRBD2	TRBJ2-1	TGTGCCAGCAGCCTTAGCGGGGGGGCGGTCAATGAGCAGTTCTTC	CASSLSGGAVNEQFF
TRBV6-6	-	-	TRBJ2-3	TGTGCCAGCAGCGAGAGTAATACGCAGTATTTT	CASSESNTQYF
TRBV24-1	-	TRBD1	TRBJ1-5	TGTGCCACCAGTGGCGGGGCAGGGGGCCCTAATAGCAATCAGCCCCAGCATTTT	CATSGGAGGPNSNQPQHF
TRBV5-1	-	-	TRBJ1-2	TGCGCCAGCAGCTTATCTACGACCGGGGGCTATGGCTACACCTTC	CASSLSTTGGYGYTF
TRBV5-1	-	-	TRBJ2-5	TGCGCCAGCAGCTTGGTACTTAGCGATGAGACCCAGTACTTC	CASSLVLSDETQYF
TRBV7-3	-	TRBD1	TRBJ2-2	TGTGCCAGCAGCTTAAACAGGGGGACCGGGGAGCTGTTTTTT	CASSLNRGTGELFF
TRBV7-9	-	-	TRBJ1-2	TGTGCCAGCAGACCTGGACAGATTTATGGCTACACCTTC	CASRPGQIYGYTF
TRBV7-2	-	TRBD2	TRBJ2-3	TGTGCCAGCAGCGCCCCTAGCGGGGGGGTTACCACAGATACGCAGTATTTT	CASSAPSGGVTTDTQYF
TRBV6-5	-	TRBD1	TRBJ1-1	TGTGCCAGCACGGGGGACAGATACACTGAAGCTTTCTTT	CASTGDRYTEAFF
TRBV28	-	TRBD1	TRBJ1-5	TGTGCCAGCAGCGAGGGTGACAGGGGAGGCAATCAGCCCCAGCATTTT	CASSEGDRGGNQPQHF
TRBV30	-	-	TRBJ1-1	TGTGCCTGGAGTAGGAACAGGGCGAACACTGAAGCTTTCTTT	CAWSRNRANTEAFF
TRBV27	few	TRBD1	TRBJ1-4	TGTGCCAGCAGTTTATGGGCAGGGGGGATTGGAAAACTGTTTTTT	CASSLWAGGIGKLFF
TRBV3-1/TRBV3-2	-	TRBD2	TRBJ2-7	TGTGCCAGCAGCCAAGGGGAGGGTTCCTACGAGCAGTACTTC	CASSQGEGSYEQYF
TRBV27	-	-	TRBJ1-1	TGTGCCAGCAGTCCACCGGGACTGATGAACACTGAAGCTTTCTTT	CASSPPGLMNTEAFF
TRBV6-1	-	TRBD2	TRBJ2-3	TGTGCCAGCAGTGAATTTGAGGCTAGCGGGGAGAATACGCAGTATTTT	CASSEFEASGENTQYF
TRBV7-2	-	TRBD1	TRBJ1-2	TGTGCCAGCAGCTGGGACAGGTCGATCCTTAACTATGGCTACACCTTC	CASSWDRSILNYGYTF
TRBV5-1	-	-	TRBJ2-1	TGCGCCAGCAGCTTGGGGGGCAGGAGCTCCTACAATGAGCAGTTCTTC	CASSLGGRSSYNEQFF
TRBV6-5	-	-	TRBJ2-7	TGTGCCAGCAGCTCACAATTATACGAGCAGTACTTC	CASSSQLYEQYF